This record covers a single T cell receptor (beta chain). J was trimmed by 12 bases and V by 3 bases; bases with no gene match: 1. The CDR3 covers 10 residues. Germline values: CDR1 DFQATT, CDR2 SNEGSKA (reference sequence). This sample is drawn from a study of blood T cell repertoires in COVID-19. Per the original methods: Researchers report that nucleated cell counts were estimated from reference gene primer amplification. Repertoires were generated with immunoSEQ multiplex PCR, while TCRdb's copy carries only in-frame clones and drops some. The V and J calls and clone size were taken over from that table, and D and trimming were inferred from the DNA. The sample lists 200,000 to 250,000 clones; around 84% were seen once.

The sequence derives from a woman aged 18 to 35 with acute or convalescent COVID-19. The chain has TRBV20-1 and TRBJ2-1; 8 positions agree with TRBD2. Specimen: peripheral blood. CDR3 loop: CSARGTRQFF. CDR3 DNA sequence: TGCAGTGCTAGGGGGACTAGGCAGTTCTTC.